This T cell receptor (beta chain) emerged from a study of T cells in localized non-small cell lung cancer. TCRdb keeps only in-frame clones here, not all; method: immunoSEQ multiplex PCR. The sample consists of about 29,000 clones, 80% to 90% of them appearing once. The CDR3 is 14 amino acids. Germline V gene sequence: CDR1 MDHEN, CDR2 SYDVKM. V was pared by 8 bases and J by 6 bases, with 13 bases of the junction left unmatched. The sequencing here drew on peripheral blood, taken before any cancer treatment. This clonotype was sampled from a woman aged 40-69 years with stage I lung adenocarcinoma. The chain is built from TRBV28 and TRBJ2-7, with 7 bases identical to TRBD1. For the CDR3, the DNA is TGTGCCAGCCTGAAGGGACAGATTAAAGGCGAGCAGTACTTC. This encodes CASLKGQIKGEQYF.